The 10 T cell receptor beta chains below were found in one sample sequenced in a study of cytomegalovirus exposure and HLA in healthy donors. The PCR employed 60 Vbeta primers together with 13 Jbeta primers. TCRdb's table, derived via immunoSEQ multiplex PCR, lists solely in-frame clones and lacks some. The sample consists of 90,000 to 110,000 clones, over 60% of them appearing once. The specimen sequenced was PBMCs. Receptor source: a man between 40 and 49 years old in good health and CMV-seropositive.

CDR3 residues: CASSPSPGLAGVWEQFF. The DNA for the CDR3 is TGTGCCAGCAGCCCCTCCCCGGGACTAGCGGGAGTCTGGGAGCAGTTCTTC. The chain links TRBV13 to TRBJ2-1, with 14 bases aligning to TRBD2. The CDR3 length is 17 residues. The germline gives CDR1 PRHDT, CDR2 FYEKMQ (reference sequence). Trimming removed 5 bases from V and 10 bases from J; junction bases left unmatched: 13.

The chain employs TRBV27 and TRBJ1-2, with TRBD1 identical over 10 bases. The CDR3 spans 12 residues. Germline V lookup: CDR1 MNHEY, CDR2 SMNVEV (reference sequence). Germline trimming cut 6 bases from V and 8 bases from J; bases unmatched to any gene: 3. CDR3 DNA: TGTGCCAGCAGAGACAGGGGGCACGGCTACACCTTC. This encodes CASRDRGHGYTF.

The CDR3 nucleotides read TGCGCCAGCGGCACAGTTCGTTATGGCTACACCTTC. It codes for CASGTVRYGYTF. The chain is built from TRBV23-1 and TRBJ1-2; D not certain. TRBV23-1 falls under the ORF class, with uncertain function. V lost 8 bases, J lost 5 bases, and 12 bases lay in between. This CDR3 comprises 12 residues.

The V gene is TRBV7-9, the J gene TRBJ1-1, with D maybe TRBD1 (6 bases). This CDR3 contains 14 residues. The germline V gene has CDR1 SEHNR and CDR2 FQNEAQ (reference sequence). Trimming pared 3 bases from V and 1 base from J, leaving 9 bases between. The CDR3 loop is CASSFAGANTEAFF. The CDR3 DNA sequence: TGTGCCAGCAGCTTTGCAGGGGCGAACACTGAAGCTTTCTTT.

The chain uses TRBV30 and TRBJ1-3; D unresolved. V shed 4 bases and J shed 0 bases, with 7 bases lying between them. In germline, CDR1 is GTSNPN, CDR2 SVGIG (reference sequence). This CDR3 has 13 amino acids. The CDR3 DNA sequence: TGTGCCTGGAACAGTCGCTCTGGAAACACCATATATTTT. Amino acids: CAWNSRSGNTIYF.

This clone was picked up a small number of times. The V call is TRBV7-9, the J call TRBJ2-1, with D possibly matching TRBD1 (5 bases). The CDR3 sequence is 18 residues long. The germline V gene encodes CDR1 SEHNR and CDR2 FQNEAQ (reference sequence). The ends were cut back, 1 base at V and 2 bases at J, with 18 bases in the middle. The CDR3 loop reads CASSLGSPGQGPYNEQFF. The CDR3 DNA follows: TGTGCCAGCAGCTTAGGTAGTCCAGGACAAGGGCCCTACAATGAGCAGTTCTTC.

The chain is built from TRBV7-2 and TRBJ1-6; 7 nucleotides align to TRBD1. Germline V gene sequence: CDR1 SGHTA, CDR2 FQGNSA. The ends lost 2 bases at V and 11 bases at J; junction bases unmatched: 9. The CDR3 totals 15 residues. The CDR3 sequence is CASSLLGQLAAPLHF. CDR3 nucleotides: TGTGCCAGCAGCTTACTGGGACAGCTTGCGGCACCCCTCCACTTT. Filled out from reference TRBV7-2 and TRBJ1-6, the complete variable domain reads GAGVSQSPSNKVTEKGKDVELRCDPISGHTALYWYRQSLGQGLEFLIYFQGNSAPDKSGLPSDRFSAERTGGSVSTLTIQRTQQEDSAVYLCASSLLGQLAAPLHFGNGTRLTVT.

The chain recombines TRBV2 with TRBJ1-6, with D perhaps matching TRBD1 (5 bases). V shed 7 bases and J shed 9 bases, with 19 bases lying between them. This CDR3 has 15 residues. Germline lookup yields CDR1 SNHLY and CDR2 FYNNEI. DNA for the CDR3: TGTGCCAGCACCCCGACCCGGGGAGGGGTTTCACCCCTCCACTTT. This sequence encodes CASTPTRGGVSPLHF.

This clone was detected a few times. This rearrangement joins TRBV14 to TRBJ2-5; the D is unclear. V was pared by 4 bases and J by 4 bases, with 13 bases between. The length of the CDR3 is 14 residues. CDR1 and CDR2 from the germline V gene are SGHDN and FVKESK. CDR3 residues: CASSLTRIRETQYF. CDR3 nucleotides: TGTGCCAGCAGCCTCACTCGTATCCGAGAGACCCAGTACTTC.

Only one count was recorded for this clone. The CDR3 bases are TGTGCCAGCTCACCGGAGGGAAGCTATGGCTACACCTTC. It specifies CASSPEGSYGYTF. This chain uses TRBV18 with TRBJ1-2; D unresolved. Germline V gene data show CDR1 as KGHSH and CDR2 as LQKENI. The CDR3 is made up of 13 amino acids. Trimming removed 3 bases at V and 4 bases at J, with 9 bases between.